These 3 T cell receptor beta chains came from one sample sequenced in a study of shared clonotypes between healthy human individuals. In the naive CD8 group, cells lacked CD45RO and were positively selected for CCR7, so terminally differentiated effector memory CD45RA+ cells were left out. Sequenced by immunoSEQ multiplex PCR; TCRdb stores in-frame clones only, minus some. The data hold about 580,000 clones, with 95% to 98% observed a single time. The specimen was naive CD8+ T cells sorted from blood. These receptor sequences come from a man younger than 40 in good health.

The chain is built from TRBV11-2 and TRBJ2-1; 7 nucleotides match TRBD2. Germline V gene data show CDR1 as SGHAT and CDR2 as FQNNGV. CDR3 length equals 14 residues. Trimming cost V 7 bases and J 4 bases; bases outside gene matches: 7. The CDR3 coding sequence is TGTGCCAGCACTGGGGGGGGAATTTACAATGAGCAGTTCTTC. Protein sequence: CASTGGGIYNEQFF.

The genes are TRBV9 and TRBJ2-5; TRBD2 might be the D (6 bases). Trimming shortened V by 3 bases and J by 0 bases, and 12 bases separated the two germline ends. CDR1 SGDLS and CDR2 YYNGEE come from the germline V gene. The CDR3 extends over 15 amino acids. This CDR3 reads CASSALGGYQETQYF. CDR3 DNA sequence: TGTGCCAGCAGCGCGCTCGGAGGGTACCAAGAGACCCAGTACTTC.

The CDR3 reads CASSLSRVSQPQHF. Written as DNA, the CDR3 is TGTGCCAGCAGTTTATCGAGGGTTAGTCAGCCCCAGCATTTT. The chain has TRBV27 and TRBJ1-5; D is ambiguous. Germline values: CDR1 MNHEY, CDR2 SMNVEV (reference sequence). The CDR3 contains 14 residues. The ends were cut back, 0 bases at V and 6 bases at J, with 9 bases in the middle.